These 16 T cell receptor beta chains came from one sample sequenced in a study of cytomegalovirus exposure and HLA in healthy donors. The PCR had 60 Vbeta and 13 Jbeta primers. Produced via immunoSEQ multiplex PCR; TCRdb's table is partial and in-frame only. This sample carries 100,000 to 150,000 clones, with over 0.8% going to the ten biggest clones. The sequenced sample was PBMCs. These TCRs come from a man between 18 and 29 years old in good health and CMV-seronegative.

The chain employs TRBV19 and TRBJ2-7, with TRBD2 identical over 14 bases. Germline lookup yields CDR1 LNHDA and CDR2 SQIVND (reference sequence). There are 16 residues in the CDR3. Germline trimming cut 10 bases from V and 0 bases from J; bases unmatched to any gene: 8. CDR3 nucleotides: TGTGCCACCGGACTAGCGGGAGGAAGCCCCTCCTACGAGCAGTACTTC. It translates to CATGLAGGSPSYEQYF.

The V call is TRBV21-1, the J call TRBJ1-2. TRBV21-1 is noted as a pseudogene. CDR3 length: 14 residues. In DNA form, the CDR3 reads TGTGCCAGCAGCAAAGCCTCTAACTACTATGGCTACACCTTC. Translation gives CASSKASNYYGYTF.

This chain joins TRBV30 and TRBJ1-4; D remains ambiguous. The V end lost 8 bases, the J end lost 0 bases, and 7 bases lay between the germline ends. The CDR3 is 12 residues long. CDR1 and CDR2 from the germline V gene are GTSNPN and SVGIG (reference sequence). This CDR3 reads CAGGTTNEKLFF. Written as DNA, the CDR3 is TGTGCCGGCGGGACAACTAATGAAAAACTGTTTTTT.

The chain links TRBV18 to TRBJ1-1; tentatively, D is TRBD1 (5 bases). This CDR3 spans 13 amino acids. Germline-derived CDR1 and CDR2 are KGHSH and LQKENI. V was shortened by 5 bases and J by 4 bases, with 11 bases between the two germline ends. The CDR3 loop is CASSSTVTTEAFF. DNA for the CDR3: TGTGCCAGCTCATCGACAGTAACCACTGAAGCTTTCTTT.

The V gene is TRBV5-6, the J gene TRBJ2-1, with D hard to call. Trimming pared 3 bases from V and 9 bases from J, leaving 10 bases between. This CDR3 region has 12 residues. Germline V gene lookup returns CDR1 SGHDT and CDR2 YYEEEE. The CDR3 DNA follows: TGTGCCAGCAGCTCGGGTCCGCTTGAGCAGTTCTTC. The encoded protein is CASSSGPLEQFF.

J is TRBJ1-4 and V is TRBV18; D gene uncertain. Germline V gives CDR1 KGHSH, CDR2 LQKENI. The CDR3 extends over 15 amino acids. The ends were cut back, 2 bases at V and 0 bases at J, with 7 bases in the middle. The CDR3 coding sequence is TGTGCCAGCTCACCAGGGCGAGCAACTAATGAAAAACTGTTTTTT. Its protein is CASSPGRATNEKLFF.

This rearrangement joins TRBV27 to TRBJ1-5; 11 positions match TRBD1. V was pared by 3 bases and J by 6 bases, with 19 bases of the junction left unmatched. This CDR3 is 20 amino acids long. Germline V CDR1 and CDR2: MNHEY, SMNVEV (reference sequence). CDR3 bases: TGTGCCAGCAGTTTGGTATGGGGGGGGACAGGGGGGATAGGTAGTCAGCCCCAGCATTTT. Translated, it gives CASSLVWGGTGGIGSQPQHF.

V usage is TRBV5-1 and J usage is TRBJ2-3; TRBD2 is a possible D gene (7 bases). Germline V gives CDR1 SGHRS, CDR2 YFSETQ. The CDR3 has 15 amino acids. V lost 0 bases, J lost 4 bases, and 12 bases lay in between. DNA of the CDR3: TGCGCCAGCAGCTTGGTTATCGGGGGGCCAGATACGCAGTATTTT. This encodes CASSLVIGGPDTQYF.

The gene calls are TRBV2 and TRBJ1-1, with a weak D call TRBD1 (5 bases). The germline CDR1 and CDR2 sequences are SNHLY and FYNNEI. Trimming removed 6 bases from V and 0 bases from J, with 14 bases in between. This CDR3 spans 15 amino acids. Written as DNA, the CDR3 is TGTGCCAGCAGCTCTTTCAGGGTCATGAACACTGAAGCTTTCTTT. This translates into CASSSFRVMNTEAFF.

J is TRBJ2-3 and V is TRBV6-5; weak D call: TRBD1 (5 bases). CDR3 length: 13 amino acids. The V end was cut by 2 bases, the J end by 3 bases, with 6 bases between. Germline CDR1 MNHEY, CDR2 SVGAGI. The DNA for the CDR3 is TGTGCCAGCAGTTACAGGGGAACAGATACGCAGTATTTT. This translates into CASSYRGTDTQYF.

This chain links TRBV4-1 with TRBJ2-7; D may be TRBD1 (6 bases). This CDR3 comprises 17 residues. Germline values: CDR1 MGHRA, CDR2 YSYEKL. The V end was cut by 2 bases, the J end by 6 bases, with 23 bases between. The chain's CDR3 is CASSQPPMGAQRGEQYF. The CDR3 coding sequence is TGCGCCAGCAGCCAACCTCCCATGGGGGCCCAACGTGGCGAGCAGTACTTC.

The chain combines TRBV18 with TRBJ2-7, with 9 positions matching TRBD1. The CDR3 is made up of 13 amino acids. CDR1 is KGHSH, CDR2 LQKENI, per germline. The J segment lost 5 bases and the V segment lost 6 bases, leaving 5 bases of the junction unmatched. As DNA, the CDR3 is TGTGCCAGCTCTCGGGACAGGGAGGACGAGCAGTACTTC. Its translation is CASSRDREDEQYF.

V usage is TRBV23-1 and J usage is TRBJ2-7, with unresolved D. TRBV23-1 is an ORF, with its function uncertain. CDR3 length equals 13 residues. The V end was cut by 2 bases, the J end by 5 bases, with 10 bases between. The CDR3 reads CASSQTANHEQYF. The CDR3 coding sequence is TGCGCCAGCAGTCAAACAGCAAACCACGAGCAGTACTTC.

V gene TRBV5-1 combines with J gene TRBJ2-3; TRBD2 agrees at 7 bases. Trimming at V came to 2 bases and at J to 4 bases, leaving 7 bases not matched to a gene. The CDR3 is made up of 15 amino acids. The germline CDR1 and CDR2 sequences are SGHRS and YFSETQ. The CDR3 DNA reads TGCGCCAGCAGCTTCCGGGAGGCACGTCCAGATACGCAGTATTTT. It is translated as CASSFREARPDTQYF.

The V gene is TRBV7-8, the J gene TRBJ2-5, with TRBD2 identical over 8 bases. This CDR3 is built from 14 residues. The germline gives CDR1 SGHVS, CDR2 FQNEAQ. The V segment lost 5 bases and the J segment 5 bases; nucleotides outside the gene matches: 7. The CDR3 DNA reads as TGTGCCAGCAGCCGTCAACGGGGGGGGGAGACCCAGTACTTC. Protein product: CASSRQRGGETQYF.

This chain uses TRBV4-1 with TRBJ2-7; 8 nucleotides agree with TRBD2. Germline trimming cut 4 bases from V and 3 bases from J; bases unmatched to any gene: 8. The CDR3 spans 15 residues. Germline V gene sequence: CDR1 MGHRA, CDR2 YSYEKL. CDR3 nucleotide sequence: TGCGCCAGCAGCCCGGGACGGGGGGGTAGCTACGAGCAGTACTTC. Its translation is CASSPGRGGSYEQYF.